This note documents a single TCR beta chain sequence. Assay used: immunoSEQ multiplex PCR; TCRdb lists only in-frame clones, some missing. This sample has roughly 110,000 clones, with around 88% found just once. The data derive from a study of T cell responses to AZD1222 COVID-19 vaccine. The sequences come from peripheral blood, collected 28 days after the second AZD1222 dose. The TCR was taken from an adult who received the AZD1222 COVID-19 vaccine.

Written as DNA, the CDR3 is TGCGCCAGCAGCCAAGATTCGGCTGCCTTCCTGGCTAATGAAAAACTGTTTTTT. Translating gives CASSQDSAAFLANEKLFF. The chain uses TRBV4-3 and TRBJ1-4, with unresolved D. The germline gives CDR1 LGHNA, CDR2 YSLEER. V shed 0 bases and J shed 3 bases, with 17 bases lying between them. The CDR3 contains 18 residues.